This passage covers 4 T cell receptor beta chains from one sample sequenced in a study of coeliac disease. Profiled with immunoSEQ multiplex PCR; TCRdb holds only in-frame clones, not every one. The table lists some 2,400 clones, roughly two thirds of them singletons. The source material was intraepithelial lymphocytes from the gut. The receptor source for this set is a woman aged 70 to 79 with celiac disease on a gluten-free diet.

This clone was counted a few times. The CDR3 loop reads CASSLVGSGGPDEQFF. DNA of the CDR3: TGTGCCAGCAGCTTGGTGGGTAGCGGGGGGCCGGATGAGCAGTTCTTC. J is TRBJ2-1 and V is TRBV5-8; 10 bases match TRBD2. CDR1 and CDR2 from the germline V gene are SGHTS and YDEGEE. The length of the CDR3 is 16 residues. V shed 0 bases and J 8 bases; nucleotides not matched to a gene: 8.

This clone was picked up a small number of times. The CDR3 DNA follows: TGTGCCAGCAGGTTGGAGACCCGGGGTTCACCCCTCCACTTT. Protein: CASRLETRGSPLHF. The rearrangement joins TRBV28 to TRBJ1-6, with unresolved D. V dropped 6 bases and J dropped 9 bases, with 15 bases sitting between them. The CDR3 has 14 residues. Germline V lookup: CDR1 MDHEN, CDR2 SYDVKM.

The chain carries TRBV7-2 and TRBJ1-2, with D possibly being TRBD1 (5 bases). From germline, CDR1 is SGHTA and CDR2 FQGNSA. CDR3 size: 14 residues. V shed 1 base and J shed 0 bases, with 6 bases lying between them. DNA of the CDR3: TGTGCCAGCAGCTTAGGGACAACTAACTATGGCTACACCTTC. This codes for CASSLGTTNYGYTF.

The J gene is TRBJ2-1, the V gene TRBV4-2, with 10 bases matching TRBD2. The CDR3 length is 15 residues. Germline lookup yields CDR1 LGHNA and CDR2 YNFKEQ. V shed 4 bases, J shed 0 bases, and the junction held 0 bases outside the gene matches. As DNA, the CDR3 is TGTGCCAGCAGCCTAGCGGGAGGCTCCTACAATGAGCAGTTCTTC. The encoded protein is CASSLAGGSYNEQFF.